These 12 T cell receptor beta chains share one sample of origin, sequenced in a study of shared clonotypes between healthy human individuals. Naive-designated CD8 cells lacked CD45RO, were positively enriched for CCR7, and omitted terminally differentiated effector memory CD45RA+ cells. The data were produced by immunoSEQ multiplex PCR, yet TCRdb's version contains in-frame clones alone and is incomplete. The data contain 660,000 or so clones, about 95% of them singletons. The specimen was naive CD8+ T cells sorted from blood. These TCRs come from a young woman in good health.

This clone has a handful of counts. The rearrangement uses TRBV5-4 and TRBJ1-2; D call uncertain. The CDR3 has 14 residues. Trimming shortened V by 6 bases and J by 0 bases, and 12 bases separated the two germline ends. Germline values: CDR1 SGHNT, CDR2 YYREEE (reference sequence). The CDR3 protein is CASTALTANYGYTF. CDR3 nucleotide sequence: TGTGCCAGCACCGCCCTCACAGCTAACTATGGCTACACCTTC.

The table lists this clone with a count of one. The genes are TRBV19 and TRBJ1-5; D is possibly TRBD1 (6 bases). The germline gives CDR1 LNHDA, CDR2 SQIVND (reference sequence). Trimming took 7 bases from V and 3 from J, leaving 16 bases between them. The CDR3 length is 15 residues. The CDR3 loop reads CASIPGQTFNQPQHF. Here the CDR3 DNA reads TGTGCCAGTATTCCAGGACAGACCTTCAATCAGCCCCAGCATTTT.

This chain connects TRBV7-2 to TRBJ2-1; 12 nucleotides align to TRBD2. Germline V CDR1 and CDR2: SGHTA, FQGNSA. There are 13 residues in the CDR3. The junction had 7 bases not matched to a gene; V was cut back by 4 bases and J by 15 bases. CDR3 amino acids: CASSSLAGGVVFF. CDR3 DNA sequence: TGTGCCAGCAGCTCACTAGCGGGAGGTGTCGTGTTCTTC.

The table lists this clone with a count of one. V gene TRBV28 combines with J gene TRBJ1-3; TRBD1 matches at 7 bases. The CDR3 runs to 16 residues. Trimming took 6 bases from V and 6 from J; bases not matched to a gene: 14. Looked up from germline, CDR1 is MDHEN and CDR2 is SYDVKM. CDR3 sequence reads: CASSSGTDNAKNTIYF. In nucleotides, the CDR3 is TGTGCCAGCAGCTCCGGGACAGACAATGCGAAAAACACCATATATTTT.

J is TRBJ2-2 and V is TRBV6-1; perhaps TRBD1 as D (6 bases). In germline, CDR1 is MNHNS, CDR2 SASEGT. This CDR3 contains 15 residues. The V end was cut by 5 bases, the J end by 0 bases, with 10 bases between. The CDR3 nucleotides read TGTGCCAGCAGTCCACAGGGCCCGAACACCGGGGAGCTGTTTTTT. This encodes CASSPQGPNTGELFF.

A single count supports this clone. V and J are TRBV27 and TRBJ2-7; D possibly uses TRBD1 or TRBD2 (5 bases each). V lost 5 bases and J 0 bases, leaving 11 bases between the germline ends. Looked up from germline, CDR1 is MNHEY and CDR2 is SMNVEV (reference sequence). CDR3 size: 14 residues. CDR3 amino acids: CASSGTGSSYEQYF. CDR3 nucleotide sequence: TGTGCCAGCAGTGGGACGGGGTCCTCCTACGAGCAGTACTTC.

The chain uses TRBV7-6 and TRBJ2-1; D is perhaps TRBD2 (8 bases). Germline V lookup: CDR1 SGHVS, CDR2 FNYEAQ. Trimming removed 1 base from V and 2 bases from J, with 18 bases in between. This CDR3 comprises 18 residues. The CDR3 DNA is TGTGCCAGCAGCTTAGAGGGGGCCGGGAGGGCCCCCTACAATGAGCAGTTCTTC. Protein product: CASSLEGAGRAPYNEQFF.

The chain combines TRBV5-6 with TRBJ2-1; D unclear. V gave up 1 base and J gave up 9 bases, with 5 bases separating them. The germline gives CDR1 SGHDT, CDR2 YYEEEE. The CDR3 totals 11 residues. The CDR3, as DNA: TGTGCCAGCAGCTTGAGCACTGAGCAGTTCTTC. It translates to CASSLSTEQFF.

Of note for this clone: Other nucleotide sequences in the sample specify the same CDR3. This sequence joins TRBV19 and TRBJ1-5; unclear D gene. CDR3 length: 15 residues. Looked up from germline, CDR1 is LNHDA and CDR2 is SQIVND (reference sequence). Trimming left V 1 base short and J 0 bases short, with 7 bases between. The CDR3 DNA is TGTGCCAGTAGTATAGCACCTTATAGCAATCAGCCCCAGCATTTT. Amino acids: CASSIAPYSNQPQHF.

On this clone: Sequence at one end of the junction differs from germline and may be a read error. The sample carries other DNA sequences with the same CDR3. The chain is built from TRBV19 and TRBJ1-5; D not certain. Germline V lookup: CDR1 LNHDA, CDR2 SQIVND (reference sequence). The CDR3 spans 13 residues. CDR3 sequence: CASSIDREQPQHF. DNA of the CDR3: TGTGCCAGTAGCATAGATCGGGAACAGCCCCAGCATTTT.

V is TRBV28 and J is TRBJ2-7, with D unclear. V lost 4 bases to trimming and J lost 6 bases, with 22 bases between them. CDR1 MDHEN and CDR2 SYDVKM come from the germline V gene. The CDR3 has 16 residues. CDR3 in DNA: TGTGCCAGCAGTTCCACCTTTCACGTCCCCCCCTCCGAGCAGTACTTC. Its protein product is CASSSTFHVPPSEQYF.

The chain couples TRBV9 to TRBJ1-1, with D tentatively TRBD1 (5 bases). Germline CDR1 reads SGDLS; CDR2 reads YYNGEE. Trimming shortened V by 3 bases and J by 1 base, and 16 bases separated the two germline ends. This CDR3 region has 16 residues. Here the CDR3 reads CASSGASGKENTEAFF. CDR3 coding DNA: TGTGCCAGCAGCGGCGCTTCAGGGAAAGAGAACACTGAAGCTTTCTTT.